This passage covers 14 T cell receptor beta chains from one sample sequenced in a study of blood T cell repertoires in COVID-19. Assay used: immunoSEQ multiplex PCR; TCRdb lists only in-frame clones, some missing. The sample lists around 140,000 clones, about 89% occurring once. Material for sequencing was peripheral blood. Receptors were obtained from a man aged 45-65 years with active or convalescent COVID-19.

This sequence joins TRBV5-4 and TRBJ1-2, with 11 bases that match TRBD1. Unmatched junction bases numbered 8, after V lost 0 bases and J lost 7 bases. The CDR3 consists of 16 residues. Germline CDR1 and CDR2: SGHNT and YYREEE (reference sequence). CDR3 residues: CASSLVKGQGATGYTF. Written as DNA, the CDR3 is TGTGCCAGCAGCTTGGTTAAAGGACAGGGGGCGACTGGCTACACCTTC.

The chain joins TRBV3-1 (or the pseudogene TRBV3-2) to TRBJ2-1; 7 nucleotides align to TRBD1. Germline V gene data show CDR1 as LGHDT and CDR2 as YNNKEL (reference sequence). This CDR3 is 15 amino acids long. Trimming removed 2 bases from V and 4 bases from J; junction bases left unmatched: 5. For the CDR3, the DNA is TGTGCCAGCAGCCAAATCGACAGGGATTACAATGAGCAGTTCTTC. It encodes CASSQIDRDYNEQFF.

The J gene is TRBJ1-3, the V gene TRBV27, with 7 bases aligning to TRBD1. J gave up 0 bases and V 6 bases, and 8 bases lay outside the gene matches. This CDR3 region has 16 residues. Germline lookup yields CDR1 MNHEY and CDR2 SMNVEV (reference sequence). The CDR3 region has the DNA TGTGCCAGCAGATCGGGACAGCTTACCTCTGGAAACACCATATATTTT. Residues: CASRSGQLTSGNTIYF.

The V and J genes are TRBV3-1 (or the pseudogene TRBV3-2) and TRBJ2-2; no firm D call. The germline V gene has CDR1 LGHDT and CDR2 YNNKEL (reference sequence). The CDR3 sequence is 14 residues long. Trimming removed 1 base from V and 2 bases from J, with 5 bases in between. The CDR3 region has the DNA TGTGCCAGCAGCCAAGTTACAAACACCGGGGAGCTGTTTTTT. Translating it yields CASSQVTNTGELFF.

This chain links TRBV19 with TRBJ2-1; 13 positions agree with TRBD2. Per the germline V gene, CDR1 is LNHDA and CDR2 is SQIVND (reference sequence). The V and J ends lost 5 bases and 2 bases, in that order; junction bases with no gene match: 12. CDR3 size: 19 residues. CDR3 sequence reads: CASSDPGLAGRFTYNEQFF. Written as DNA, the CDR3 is TGTGCCAGTAGTGATCCGGGACTAGCGGGACGGTTCACCTACAATGAGCAGTTCTTC.

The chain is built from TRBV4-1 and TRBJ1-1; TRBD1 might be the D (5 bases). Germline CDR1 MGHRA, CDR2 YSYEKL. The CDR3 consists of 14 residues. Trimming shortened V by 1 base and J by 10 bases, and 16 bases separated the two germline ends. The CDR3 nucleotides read TGCGCCAGCAGCCAAGTGGTACAGGTCGCCGGAGCTTTCTTT. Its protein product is CASSQVVQVAGAFF.

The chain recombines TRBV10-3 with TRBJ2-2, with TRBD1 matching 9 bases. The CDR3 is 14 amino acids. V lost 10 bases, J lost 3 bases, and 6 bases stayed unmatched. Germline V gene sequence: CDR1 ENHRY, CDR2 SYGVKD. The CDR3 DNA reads TGTGCCAACGCTGACAGGGGGGACACCGGGGAGCTGTTTTTT. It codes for CANADRGDTGELFF.

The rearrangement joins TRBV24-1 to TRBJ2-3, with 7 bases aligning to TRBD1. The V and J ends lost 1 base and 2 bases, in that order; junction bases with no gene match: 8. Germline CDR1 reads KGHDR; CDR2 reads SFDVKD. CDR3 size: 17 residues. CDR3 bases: TGTGCCACCAGTGATTTTTCCCGGGACAGAATCACAGATACGCAGTATTTT. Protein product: CATSDFSRDRITDTQYF.

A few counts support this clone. CDR3 nucleotides: TGTGCCAGCCGGAATCTGCGGAGGGACCAAGAGACCCAGTACTTC. Its translation: CASRNLRRDQETQYF. The chain joins TRBV2 to TRBJ2-5; possibly TRBD2 for D (6 bases). This CDR3 is built from 15 residues. V was pared by 8 bases and J by 0 bases, with 16 bases between. Germline V CDR1 and CDR2: SNHLY, FYNNEI.

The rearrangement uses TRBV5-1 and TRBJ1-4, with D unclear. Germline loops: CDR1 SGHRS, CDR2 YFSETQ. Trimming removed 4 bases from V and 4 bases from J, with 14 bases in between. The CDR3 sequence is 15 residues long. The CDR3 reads CASSNSPRGNEKLFF. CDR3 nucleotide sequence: TGCGCCAGCAGCAATTCGCCTCGCGGTAATGAAAAACTGTTTTTT.

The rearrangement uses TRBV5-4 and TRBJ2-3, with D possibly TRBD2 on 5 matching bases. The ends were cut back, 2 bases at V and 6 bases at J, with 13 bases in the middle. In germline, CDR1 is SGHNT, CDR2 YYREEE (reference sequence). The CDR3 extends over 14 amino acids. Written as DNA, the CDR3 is TGTGCCAGCAGCTTCATGGGGAGTGTCGATACGCAGTATTTT. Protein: CASSFMGSVDTQYF.

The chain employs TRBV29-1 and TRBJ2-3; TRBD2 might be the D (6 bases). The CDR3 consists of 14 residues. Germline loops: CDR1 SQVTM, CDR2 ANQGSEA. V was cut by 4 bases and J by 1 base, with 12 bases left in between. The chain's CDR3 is CSVGGTPGTDTQYF. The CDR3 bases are TGCAGCGTTGGGGGGACTCCAGGCACAGATACGCAGTATTTT.

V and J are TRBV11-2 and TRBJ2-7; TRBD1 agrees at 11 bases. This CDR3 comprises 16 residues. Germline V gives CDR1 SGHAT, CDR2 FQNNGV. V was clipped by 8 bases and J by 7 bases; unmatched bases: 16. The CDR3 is CASQTGTGGGTEEQYF. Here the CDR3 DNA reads TGTGCCAGCCAGACCGGGACAGGGGGTGGTACGGAGGAGCAGTACTTC.

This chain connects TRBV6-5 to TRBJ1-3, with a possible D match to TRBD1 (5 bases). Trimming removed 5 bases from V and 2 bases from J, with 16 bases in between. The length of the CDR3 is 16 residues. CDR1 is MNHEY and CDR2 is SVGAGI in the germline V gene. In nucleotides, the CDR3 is TGTGCCAGCAGTAACTATAGACAGCGAACTGGAAACACCATATATTTT. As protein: CASSNYRQRTGNTIYF.